This section outlines one TCR beta chain sequence together with its context. The antigen remains unidentified. From germline, CDR1 is SGHAT and CDR2 FQNNGV. V dropped 4 bases and J dropped 3 bases, with 12 bases sitting between them. The CDR3 has 14 residues. This sample is drawn from a study of T cell responses to AZD1222 COVID-19 vaccine. Across the study: It was second doses at about 4 or about 12 weeks that were pooled. Whole-study results and caveats: Clonal diversity may have been underestimated in mostly white British donors.

Using immunoSEQ multiplex PCR, the repertoire was profiled, and TCRdb retains in-frame clones only, with some absent. Here the sample spans more than 150,000 clones, around 93% being singletons. The sample in question was peripheral blood, obtained on day 0 of AZD1222 vaccination. V usage is TRBV11-2 and J usage is TRBJ1-1; D might be TRBD1 (6 bases). The sequence came from an adult in good health. CDR3 DNA: TGTGCCAGCAGCTCGGTGGGGGCCGACACTGAAGCTTTCTTT. It yields the protein CASSSVGADTEAFF.